Below are 6 T cell receptor beta chains sequenced from a single sample in a study of blood T cell repertoires in COVID-19. Method: immunoSEQ multiplex PCR; TCRdb's copy keeps in-frame clones and lacks some. The data contain about 76,000 clones, approximately 78% of them singletons. Sequencing was done on a sample of peripheral blood. All receptors come from a human donor in a cohort sampled during active COVID-19.

V gene TRBV30 combines with J gene TRBJ1-6; D is unresolved. The germline V gene encodes CDR1 GTSNPN and CDR2 SVGIG (reference sequence). The V end lost 2 bases, the J end lost 8 bases, and 10 bases lay between the germline ends. This CDR3 has 13 amino acids. In DNA, the CDR3 is TGTGCCTGGAGTCGCCTCGGGGATTCACCCCTCCACTTT. Its protein is CAWSRLGDSPLHF.

The J gene is TRBJ2-2, the V gene TRBV2; weak D call: TRBD1 (6 bases). Trimming stripped 4 bases from V and 4 bases from J, with 10 bases between. The CDR3 loop spans 14 amino acids. From germline, CDR1 is SNHLY and CDR2 FYNNEI. The CDR3 DNA reads as TGTGCCAGCAGTGGGGGGCTAGCCACCGGGGAGCTGTTTTTT. It specifies CASSGGLATGELFF.

The V gene is TRBV11-2, the J gene TRBJ2-2; TRBD1 agrees at 9 bases. CDR3 size: 14 residues. Per germline, CDR1 SGHAT and CDR2 FQNNGV. The ends lost 5 bases at V and 8 bases at J; junction bases unmatched: 6. The CDR3 sequence is CASSRGQGRGELFF. In DNA, the CDR3 is TGTGCCAGCAGCCGCGGACAGGGGAGGGGGGAGCTGTTTTTT. The full variable domain, rest sourced from reference TRBV11-2 and TRBJ2-2, is EAGVAQSPRYKIIEKRQSVAFWCNPISGHATLYWYQQILGQGPKLLIQFQNNGVVDDSQLPKDRFSAERLKGVDSTLKIQPAKLEDSAVYLCASSRGQGRGELFFGEGSRLTVL.

In this sample, this clone turned up once. The rearrangement links TRBV4-1 to TRBJ2-4, with 9 nucleotides matching TRBD1. CDR1 is MGHRA and CDR2 is YSYEKL in the germline V gene. V was clipped by 4 bases and J by 8 bases; unmatched bases: 9. The CDR3 runs to 15 residues. This CDR3 reads CASSPVTGGRDIQYF. For the CDR3, the DNA is TGCGCCAGCAGCCCGGTGACAGGGGGTAGGGACATTCAGTACTTC.

This chain uses TRBV10-3 with TRBJ2-5; TRBD1 matches at 9 bases. There are 14 residues in the CDR3. CDR1 and CDR2 (germline): ENHRY, SYGVKD. Trimming cost V 6 bases and J 3 bases; bases outside gene matches: 5. The CDR3 nucleotides are TGTGCCATCAGCTCAGACAGGGGGGAAGAGACCCAGTACTTC. Translation gives CAISSDRGEETQYF.

The chain joins TRBV7-9 to TRBJ2-1; a weak D match, TRBD2 (5 bases). This CDR3 is 17 amino acids long. V lost 5 bases and J lost 0, with 17 bases in between. Germline assignment: CDR1 SEHNR and CDR2 FQNEAQ (reference sequence). CDR3 DNA: TGTGCCAGCAGCCCACCAAGCAGCGGAAGCTCCTACAATGAGCAGTTCTTC. This codes for CASSPPSSGSSYNEQFF.